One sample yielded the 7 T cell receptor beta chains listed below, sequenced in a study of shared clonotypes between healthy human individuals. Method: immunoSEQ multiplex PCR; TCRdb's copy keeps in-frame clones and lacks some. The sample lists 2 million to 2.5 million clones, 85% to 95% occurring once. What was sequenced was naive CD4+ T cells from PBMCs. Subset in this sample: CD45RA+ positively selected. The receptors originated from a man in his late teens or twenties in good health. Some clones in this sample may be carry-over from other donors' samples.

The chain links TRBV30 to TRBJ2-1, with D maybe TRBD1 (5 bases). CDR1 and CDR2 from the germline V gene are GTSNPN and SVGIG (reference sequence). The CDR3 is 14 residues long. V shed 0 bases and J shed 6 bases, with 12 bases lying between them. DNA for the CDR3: TGTGCCTGGAGTGTCAAGGCAGGGTCCAATGAGCAGTTCTTC. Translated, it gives CAWSVKAGSNEQFF.

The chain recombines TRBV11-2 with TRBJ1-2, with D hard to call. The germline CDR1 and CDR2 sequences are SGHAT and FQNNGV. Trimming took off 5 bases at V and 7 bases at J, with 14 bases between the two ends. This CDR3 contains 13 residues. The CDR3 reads CASSHPVERGYTF. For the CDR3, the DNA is TGTGCCAGCAGCCACCCAGTTGAACGTGGCTACACCTTC.

The CDR3 sequence: CASSLSSRGSQETQYF. Here the CDR3 DNA reads TGTGCCAGCAGCTTAAGTTCTAGGGGGAGCCAAGAGACCCAGTACTTC. The V call is TRBV7-2, the J call TRBJ2-5, with D possibly TRBD1 on 6 matching bases. The CDR3 has 16 residues. Germline V lookup: CDR1 SGHTA, CDR2 FQGNSA. Trimming took off 2 bases at V and 1 base at J, with 14 bases between the two ends.

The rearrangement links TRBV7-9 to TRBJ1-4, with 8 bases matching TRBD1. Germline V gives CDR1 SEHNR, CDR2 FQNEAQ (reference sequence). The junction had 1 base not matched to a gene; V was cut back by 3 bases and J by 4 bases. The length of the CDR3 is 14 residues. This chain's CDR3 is CASSLGQVNEKLFF. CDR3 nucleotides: TGTGCCAGCAGCTTGGGACAGGTTAATGAAAAACTGTTTTTT.

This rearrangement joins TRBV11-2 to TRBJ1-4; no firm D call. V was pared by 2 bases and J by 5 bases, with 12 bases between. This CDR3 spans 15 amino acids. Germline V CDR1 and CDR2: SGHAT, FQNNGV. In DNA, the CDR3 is TGTGCCAGCAGCTTAAAGGGAAGGTCAAATGAAAAACTGTTTTTT. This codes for CASSLKGRSNEKLFF.

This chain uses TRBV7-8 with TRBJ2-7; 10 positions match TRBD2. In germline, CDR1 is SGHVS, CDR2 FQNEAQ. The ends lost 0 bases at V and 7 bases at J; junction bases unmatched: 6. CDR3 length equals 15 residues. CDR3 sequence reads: CASSLAGLASREQYF. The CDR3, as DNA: TGTGCCAGCAGCTTAGCGGGACTAGCGTCTCGAGAGCAGTACTTC.

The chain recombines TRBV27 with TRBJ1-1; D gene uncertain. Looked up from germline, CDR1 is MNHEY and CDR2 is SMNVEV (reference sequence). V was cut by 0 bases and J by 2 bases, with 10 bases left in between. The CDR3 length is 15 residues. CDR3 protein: CASSLSTRGNTEAFF. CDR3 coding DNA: TGTGCCAGCAGTTTATCCACACGGGGTAACACTGAAGCTTTCTTT.